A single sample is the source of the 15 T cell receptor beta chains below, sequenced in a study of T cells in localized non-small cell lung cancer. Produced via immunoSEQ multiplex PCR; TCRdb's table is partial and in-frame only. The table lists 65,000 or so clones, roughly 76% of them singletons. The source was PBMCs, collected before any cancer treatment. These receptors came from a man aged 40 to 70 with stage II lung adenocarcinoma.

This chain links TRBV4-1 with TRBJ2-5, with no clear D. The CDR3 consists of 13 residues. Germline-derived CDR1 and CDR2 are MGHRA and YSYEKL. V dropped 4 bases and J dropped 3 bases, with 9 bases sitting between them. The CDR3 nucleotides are TGCGCCAGCAGCCGATGGACCGAAGAGACCCAGTACTTC. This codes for CASSRWTEETQYF.

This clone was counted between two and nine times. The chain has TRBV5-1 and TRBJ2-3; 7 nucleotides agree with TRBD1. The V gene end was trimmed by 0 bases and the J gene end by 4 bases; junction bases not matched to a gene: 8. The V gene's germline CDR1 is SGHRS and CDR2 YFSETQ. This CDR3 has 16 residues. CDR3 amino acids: CASSLEGGQGSDTQYF. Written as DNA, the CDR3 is TGCGCCAGCAGCTTGGAAGGGGGCCAGGGGTCAGATACGCAGTATTTT.

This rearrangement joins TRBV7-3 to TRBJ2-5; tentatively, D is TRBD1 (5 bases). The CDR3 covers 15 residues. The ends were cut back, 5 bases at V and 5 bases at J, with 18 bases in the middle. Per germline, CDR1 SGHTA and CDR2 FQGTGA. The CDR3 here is CASSRQGAAGETQYF. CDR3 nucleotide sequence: TGTGCCAGCAGCCGTCAAGGGGCGGCTGGGGAGACCCAGTACTTC.

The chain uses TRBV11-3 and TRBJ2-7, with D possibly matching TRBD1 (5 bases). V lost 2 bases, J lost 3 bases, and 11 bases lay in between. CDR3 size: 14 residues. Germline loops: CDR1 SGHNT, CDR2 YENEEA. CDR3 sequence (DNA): TGTGCCAGCAGCTTAAGCGACGGACACTACGAGCAGTACTTC. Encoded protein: CASSLSDGHYEQYF.

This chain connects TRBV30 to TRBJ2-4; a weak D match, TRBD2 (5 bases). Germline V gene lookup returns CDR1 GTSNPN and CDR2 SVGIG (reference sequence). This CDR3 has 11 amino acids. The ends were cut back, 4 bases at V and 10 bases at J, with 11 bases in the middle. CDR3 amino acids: CAWTLRGIQYF. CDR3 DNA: TGTGCCTGGACCTTGAGAGGGATTCAGTACTTC.

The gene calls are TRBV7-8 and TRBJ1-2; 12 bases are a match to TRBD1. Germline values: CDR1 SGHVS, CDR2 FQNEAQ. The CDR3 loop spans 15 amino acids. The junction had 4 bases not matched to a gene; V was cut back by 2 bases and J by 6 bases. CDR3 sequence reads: CASSLRGTGGHGYTF. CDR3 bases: TGTGCCAGCAGCTTACGTGGGACAGGGGGCCATGGCTACACCTTC. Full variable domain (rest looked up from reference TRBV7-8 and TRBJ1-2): GAGVSQSPRYKVAKRGQDVALRCDPISGHVSLFWYQQALGQGPEFLTYFQNEAQLDKSGLPSDRFFAERPEGSVSTLKIQRTQQEDSAVYLCASSLRGTGGHGYTFGSGTRLTVV.

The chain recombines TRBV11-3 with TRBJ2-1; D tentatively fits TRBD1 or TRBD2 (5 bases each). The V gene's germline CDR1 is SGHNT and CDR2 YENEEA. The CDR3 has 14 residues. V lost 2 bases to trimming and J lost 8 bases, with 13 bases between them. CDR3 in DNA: TGTGCCAGCAGCTTATCCGGGGACCGCGATGAGCAGTTCTTC. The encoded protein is CASSLSGDRDEQFF.

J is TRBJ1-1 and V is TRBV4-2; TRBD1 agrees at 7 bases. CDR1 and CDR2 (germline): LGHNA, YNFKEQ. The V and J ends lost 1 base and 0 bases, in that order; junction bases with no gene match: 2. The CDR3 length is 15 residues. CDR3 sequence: CASSQGGQLNTEAFF. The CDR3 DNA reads TGTGCCAGCAGCCAAGGGGGACAGTTGAACACTGAAGCTTTCTTT.

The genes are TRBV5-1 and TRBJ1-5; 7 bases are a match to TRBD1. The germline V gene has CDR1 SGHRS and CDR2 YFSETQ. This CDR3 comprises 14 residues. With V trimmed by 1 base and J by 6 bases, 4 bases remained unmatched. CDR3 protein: CASSLTAGGQPQHF. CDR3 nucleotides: TGCGCCAGCAGCTTGACGGCAGGGGGTCAGCCCCAGCATTTT. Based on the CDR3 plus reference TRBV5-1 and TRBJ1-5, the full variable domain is KAGVTQTPRYLIKTRGQQVTLSCSPISGHRSVSWYQQTPGQGLQFLFEYFSETQRNKGNFPGRFSGRQFSNSRSEMNVSTLELGDSALYLCASSLTAGGQPQHFGDGTRLSIL.

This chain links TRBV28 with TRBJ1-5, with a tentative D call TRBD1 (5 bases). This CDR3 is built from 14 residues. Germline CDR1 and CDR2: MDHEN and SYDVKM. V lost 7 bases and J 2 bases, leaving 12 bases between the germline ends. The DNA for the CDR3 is TGTGCCAGCAACTCGGGGGGGGGCAATCAGCCCCAGCATTTT. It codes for CASNSGGGNQPQHF.

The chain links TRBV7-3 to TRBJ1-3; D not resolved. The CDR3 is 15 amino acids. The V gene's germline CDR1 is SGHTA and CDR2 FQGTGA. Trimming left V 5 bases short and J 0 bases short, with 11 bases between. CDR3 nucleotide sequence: TGTGCCAGCAGCCATCCTCAGAGCTCTGGAAACACCATATATTTT. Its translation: CASSHPQSSGNTIYF.

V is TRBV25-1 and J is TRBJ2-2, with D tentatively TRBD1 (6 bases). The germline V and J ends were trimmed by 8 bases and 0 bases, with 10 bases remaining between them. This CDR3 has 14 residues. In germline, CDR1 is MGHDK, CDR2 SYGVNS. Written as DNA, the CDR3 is TGTGCCAGCCGACAGGCCGCGAACACCGGGGAGCTGTTTTTT. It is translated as CASRQAANTGELFF.

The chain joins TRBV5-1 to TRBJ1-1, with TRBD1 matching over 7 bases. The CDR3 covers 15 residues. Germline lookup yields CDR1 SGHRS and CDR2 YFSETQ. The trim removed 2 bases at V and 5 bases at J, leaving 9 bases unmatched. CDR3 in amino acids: CASSFGRDRGTEAFF. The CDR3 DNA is TGCGCCAGCAGCTTTGGCCGGGACAGAGGGACTGAAGCTTTCTTT. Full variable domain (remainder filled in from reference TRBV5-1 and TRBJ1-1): KAGVTQTPRYLIKTRGQQVTLSCSPISGHRSVSWYQQTPGQGLQFLFEYFSETQRNKGNFPGRFSGRQFSNSRSEMNVSTLELGDSALYLCASSFGRDRGTEAFFGQGTRLTVV.

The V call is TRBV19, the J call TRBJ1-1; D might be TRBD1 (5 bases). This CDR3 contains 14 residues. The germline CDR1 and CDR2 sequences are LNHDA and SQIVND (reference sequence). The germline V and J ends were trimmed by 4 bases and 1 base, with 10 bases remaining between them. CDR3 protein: CASSTQVPNTEAFF. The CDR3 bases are TGTGCCAGTAGTACACAGGTCCCGAACACTGAAGCTTTCTTT.

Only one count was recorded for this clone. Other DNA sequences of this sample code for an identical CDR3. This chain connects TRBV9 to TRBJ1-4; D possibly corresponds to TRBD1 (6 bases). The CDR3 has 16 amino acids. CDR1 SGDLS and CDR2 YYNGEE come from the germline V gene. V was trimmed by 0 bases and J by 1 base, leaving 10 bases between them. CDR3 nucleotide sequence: TGTGCCAGCAGCGTAGGCACGGGACAAACTAATGAAAAACTGTTTTTT. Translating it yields CASSVGTGQTNEKLFF.